This T cell receptor beta chain was obtained from a study of Graves' ophthalmopathy and Graves' hyperthyroidism. Many counts were recorded for this clonotype. Where ophthalmopathy was absent within 18 months of follow-up, hyperthyroidism was stable. None of the included patients had other autoimmune diseases, uncontrolled infections, pregnancy or lactation, as these led to exclusion. PBMCs were density-gradient isolated from around 11 ml fresh blood. Amplified TCR beta CDR3 regions were obtained using RNA transcripts as template. The first-round RT-PCR employed HTBI primers together with the Qiagen OneStep RT-PCR kit. A multiplex PCR was then performed as the second round. TCRdb re-called the multiplex PCR reads through MiXCR, storing one row per CDR3 protein. This repertoire shows about 620,000 distinct CDR3 sequences, 20% to 25% found once; its top ten account for around 6.9%. Germline CDR1 MNHNS, CDR2 SASEGT. Trimming removed 7 bases at V and 5 bases at J, with 20 bases between. The length of the CDR3 is 15 residues.

The gene calls are TRBV6-1 and TRBJ2-5; a possible D gene is TRBD2 (6 bases). The sequence was collected from a woman younger than 30 with stable Graves' hyperthyroidism. Some clones in this sample may be carry-over from other donors' samples. Sequencing was performed on peripheral blood. CDR3 sequence: CASTHSGGRQETQYF. CDR3 DNA sequence: TGTGCCAGCACTCACAGCGGAGGGCGGCAGGAGACCCAGTACTTC.